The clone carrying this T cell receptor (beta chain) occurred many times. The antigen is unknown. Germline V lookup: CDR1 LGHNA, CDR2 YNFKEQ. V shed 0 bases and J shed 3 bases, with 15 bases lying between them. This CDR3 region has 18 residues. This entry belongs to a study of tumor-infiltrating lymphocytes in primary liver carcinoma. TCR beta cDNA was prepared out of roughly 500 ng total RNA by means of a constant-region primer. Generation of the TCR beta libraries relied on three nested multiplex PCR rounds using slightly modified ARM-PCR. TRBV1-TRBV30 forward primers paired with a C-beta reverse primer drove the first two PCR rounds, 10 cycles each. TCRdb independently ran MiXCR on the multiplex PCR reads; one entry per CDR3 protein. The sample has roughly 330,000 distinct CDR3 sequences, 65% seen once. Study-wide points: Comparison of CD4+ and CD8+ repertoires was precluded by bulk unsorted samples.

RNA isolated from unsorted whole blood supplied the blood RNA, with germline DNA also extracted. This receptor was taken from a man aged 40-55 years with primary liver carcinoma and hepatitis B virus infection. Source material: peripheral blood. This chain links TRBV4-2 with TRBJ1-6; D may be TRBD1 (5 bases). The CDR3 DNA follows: TGTGCCAGCAGCCAAGATTATGGGGGGGGTGGCTATAATTCACCCCTCCACTTT. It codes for CASSQDYGGGGYNSPLHF.